This T cell receptor (beta chain) was sequenced during a study of T cells in Graves' hyperthyroidism and ophthalmopathy. Study background: Before any treatment, at initial diagnosis, peripheral blood was collected. Study-wide findings and caveats: Among thyroid clonotypes expanded above 0.001, most also appeared in blood. A model of 13 V-J pairs discriminated ophthalmopathy from stable hyperthyroidism.

Germline V gene lookup returns CDR1 SGHAT and CDR2 FQNNGV. The CDR3 sequence is 15 residues long. V was shortened by 0 bases and J by 3 bases, with 12 bases between the two germline ends. This clonotype was seen ten or more times. Its target is not known. What was amplified from RNA transcripts were TCR beta CDR3 regions. The TCR CDR3 was amplified in a first-round RT-PCR using the HTBI primer set. TCRdb re-derived calls from the multiplex PCR reads in MiXCR, one entry per CDR3 protein. The profile covers about 410,000 distinct CDR3 sequences, with about 15% appearing a single time and roughly 21% taken by the ten largest.

The sequence was obtained from a woman aged 30 to 39 with Graves' ophthalmopathy. The V call is TRBV11-2, the J call TRBJ2-7; D is possibly TRBD1 (5 bases). Material for sequencing was blood. The CDR3 region has the DNA TGTGCCAGCAGCTTAGATCTGGGGCAGGGCTACGAGCAGTACTTC. Residues: CASSLDLGQGYEQYF.